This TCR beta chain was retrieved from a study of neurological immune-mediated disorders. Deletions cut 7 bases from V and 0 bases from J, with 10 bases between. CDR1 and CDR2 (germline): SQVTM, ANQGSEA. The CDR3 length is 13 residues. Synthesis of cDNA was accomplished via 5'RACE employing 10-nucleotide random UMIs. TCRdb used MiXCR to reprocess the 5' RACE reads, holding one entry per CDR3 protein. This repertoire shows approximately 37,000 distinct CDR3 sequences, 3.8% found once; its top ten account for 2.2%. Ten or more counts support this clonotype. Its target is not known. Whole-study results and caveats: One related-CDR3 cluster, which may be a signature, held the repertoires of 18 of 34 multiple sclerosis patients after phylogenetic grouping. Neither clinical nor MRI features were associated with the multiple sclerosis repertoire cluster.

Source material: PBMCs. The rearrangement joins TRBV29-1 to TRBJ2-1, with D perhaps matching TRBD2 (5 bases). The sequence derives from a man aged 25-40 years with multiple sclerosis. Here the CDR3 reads CSGGRGSYNEQFF. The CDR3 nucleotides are TGCAGCGGAGGACGGGGCTCCTACAATGAGCAGTTCTTC.